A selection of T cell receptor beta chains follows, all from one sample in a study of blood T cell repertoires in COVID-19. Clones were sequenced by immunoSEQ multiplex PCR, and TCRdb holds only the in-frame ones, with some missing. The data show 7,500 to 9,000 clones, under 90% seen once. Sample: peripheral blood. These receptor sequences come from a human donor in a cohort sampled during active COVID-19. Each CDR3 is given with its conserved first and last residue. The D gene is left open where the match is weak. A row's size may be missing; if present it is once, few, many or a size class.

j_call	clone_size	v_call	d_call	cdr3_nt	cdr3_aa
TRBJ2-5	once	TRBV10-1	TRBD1	TGCGCCAGCAGTGGGGGACAGGGAACGGCCCAGTACTTC	CASSGGQGTAQYF
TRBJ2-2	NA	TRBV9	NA	TGTGCCAGCACCACGGGGGTACTGCCCGGGGAGCTGTTTTTT	CASTTGVLPGELFF
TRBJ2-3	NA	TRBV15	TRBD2	TGTGCCACCAGCAGAGTCAGGACTAGCGGATTACAAAGCACAGATACGCAGTATTTT	CATSRVRTSGLQSTDTQYF
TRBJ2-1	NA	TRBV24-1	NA	TGTGCCACCAGTGATTTAAACAGGGAAGGCAAACATGAGCAGTTCTTC	CATSDLNREGKHEQFF
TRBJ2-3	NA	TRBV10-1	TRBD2	TGCGCCAGCAGGGACCTCGGAGCGGGGGGCACAGATACGCAGTATTTT	CASRDLGAGGTDTQYF
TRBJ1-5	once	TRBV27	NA	TGTGCCAGCAGTCCCTCGGGGGTAAGTCAGCCCCAGCATTTT	CASSPSGVSQPQHF
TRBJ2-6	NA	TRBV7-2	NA	TGTGCCAGCAGCTTTTTTGGGGGCAGTTACTCTGGGGCCAACGTCCTGACTTTC	CASSFFGGSYSGANVLTF
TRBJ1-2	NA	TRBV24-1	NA	TGTGCCACCAGTGGGTTCAGTGGGGGCCGGGATGGCTACACCTTC	CATSGFSGGRDGYTF
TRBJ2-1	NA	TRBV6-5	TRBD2	TGTGCCAGCAGTTTTGGGACTAGCCCCCGTGAGCAGTTCTTC	CASSFGTSPREQFF
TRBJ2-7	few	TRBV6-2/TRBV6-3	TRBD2	TGTGCCAGCAGTTCCGGACTAGCGGCCTCCTACGAGCAGTACTTC	CASSSGLAASYEQYF
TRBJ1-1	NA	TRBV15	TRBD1	TGTGCCACCAGCAGAGTAGACCTGGGACAGGGTGCGTCAGCTTTCTTT	CATSRVDLGQGASAFF
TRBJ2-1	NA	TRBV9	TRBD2	TGTGCCAGCAGCCCTCCGGGACTAGCGGGATACAATGAGCAGTTCTTC	CASSPPGLAGYNEQFF
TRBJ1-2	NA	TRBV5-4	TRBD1	TGTGCCAGCAGCGGGGGGACAGGGGAGGGTGGCTACACCTTC	CASSGGTGEGGYTF
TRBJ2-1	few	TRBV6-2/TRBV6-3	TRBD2	TGTGCCAGCAGTAAGGGCGGGGGTGGCAATGAGCAGTTCTTC	CASSKGGGGNEQFF
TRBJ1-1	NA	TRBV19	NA	TGTGCCAGTACAAGAGGTGGGGCAGATGACACTGAAGCTTTCTTT	CASTRGGADDTEAFF
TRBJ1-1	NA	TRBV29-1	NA	TGCAGCACTGGGGGGGAGACTGAAGCTTTCTTT	CSTGGETEAFF
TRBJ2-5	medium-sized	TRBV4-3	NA	TGCGCCAGCAGCCAAGACCTGGGCTCAGAGACCCAGTACTTC	CASSQDLGSETQYF
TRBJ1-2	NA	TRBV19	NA	TGTGCCAGTAGTATCGGGCAGGGCAACTATGGCTACACCTTC	CASSIGQGNYGYTF
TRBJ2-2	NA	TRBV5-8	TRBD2	TGTGCCAGCAGCTTGGGAGGAAGCGGGGGTAACACCGGGGAGCTGTTTTTT	CASSLGGSGGNTGELFF
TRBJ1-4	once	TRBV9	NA	TGTGCCAGCAGCGTAGCCGCTAATAATGAAAAACTGTTTTTT	CASSVAANNEKLFF
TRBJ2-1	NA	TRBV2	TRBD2	TGTGCCAGCACGGTAGCGGGGGGCGAGCAGTTCTTC	CASTVAGGEQFF
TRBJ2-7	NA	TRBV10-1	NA	TGCGCCACGCGGGGCGCTTCCTACGAGCAGTACTTC	CATRGASYEQYF
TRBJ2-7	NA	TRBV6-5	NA	TGTGCCAGCAGCCGCCGGGGCGAGCAGTACTTC	CASSRRGEQYF
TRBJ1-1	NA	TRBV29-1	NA	TGCAGCGTTTCTGGACAGCAGAACACTGAAGCTTTCTTT	CSVSGQQNTEAFF
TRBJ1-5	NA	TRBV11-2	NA	TGTGCCAGCAGCCAACTGGGCCAGCCCCAGCATTTT	CASSQLGQPQHF
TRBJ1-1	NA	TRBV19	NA	TGTGCCAGTAGTATGGGGGCCAACACTGAAGCTTTCTTT	CASSMGANTEAFF
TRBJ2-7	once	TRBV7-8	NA	TGTGCCAGCAGCTTAGTCTCTCGGACAGAGCAGTACTTC	CASSLVSRTEQYF
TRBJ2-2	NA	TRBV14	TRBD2	TGTGCCAGCAGCCAAGATCTTTGGGCGGGGGGCACCGGGGAGCTGTTTTTT	CASSQDLWAGGTGELFF
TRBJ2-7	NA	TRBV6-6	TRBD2	TGTGCCACCAACGAGGCGGGGGCCTACGAGCAGTACTTC	CATNEAGAYEQYF
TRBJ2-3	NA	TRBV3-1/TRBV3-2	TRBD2	TGTGCCAGCAGCTCGCGGGGGGGGCGCACAGATACGCAGTATTTT	CASSSRGGRTDTQYF
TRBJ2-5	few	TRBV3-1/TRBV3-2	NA	TGTGCCAGCAGCCCCAACCAAGAGACCCAGTACTTC	CASSPNQETQYF
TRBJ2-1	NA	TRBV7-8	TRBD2	TGTGCCAGCAGCTCCCGGACTAGCGGGGGGACGAGCTCCTACAATGAGCAGTTCTTC	CASSSRTSGGTSSYNEQFF
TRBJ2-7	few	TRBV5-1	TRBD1	TGCGCCAGCAGCTTGGACACAGGGGGCGGCGAGCAGTACTTC	CASSLDTGGGEQYF
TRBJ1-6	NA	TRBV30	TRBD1	TGTGCCTGGGGTCGACAGGGGGTAACGGAGTCACCCCTCCACTTT	CAWGRQGVTESPLHF
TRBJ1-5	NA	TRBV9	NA	TGTGCCAGCAGCGAGGGGGGGCGAAGCAATCAGCCCCAGCATTTT	CASSEGGRSNQPQHF
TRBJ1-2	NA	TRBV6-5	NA	TGTGCCAGCACTATACAGGAAAACTCGGGCTACACCTTC	CASTIQENSGYTF
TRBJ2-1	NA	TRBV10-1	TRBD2	TGCGCCAGCAGTGAGGCTAGCGGGGGGTACAATGAGCAGTTCTTC	CASSEASGGYNEQFF
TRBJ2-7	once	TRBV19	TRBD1	TGTGCCAGTAGTATGCCAGGGGGCCGGTACGAGCAGTACTTC	CASSMPGGRYEQYF
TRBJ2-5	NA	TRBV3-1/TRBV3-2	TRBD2	TGTGCCAGCAGCCCCCAGCTAGCGGGGGGGCCCCGGGAGACCCAGTACTTC	CASSPQLAGGPRETQYF
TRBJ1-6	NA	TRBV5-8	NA	TGTGCCAGCAGCTTGGCCGCTGTCAGGGGAGATTCACCCCTCCACTTT	CASSLAAVRGDSPLHF
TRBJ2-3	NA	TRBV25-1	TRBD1	TGTGCCAGCAGACAGGGGGCCACAGATACGCAGTATTTT	CASRQGATDTQYF
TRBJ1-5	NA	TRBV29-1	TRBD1	TGCAGCGTTGGTCTCGGGGCAGGGGGGAGCAATCAGCCCCAGCATTTT	CSVGLGAGGSNQPQHF
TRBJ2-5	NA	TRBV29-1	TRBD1	TGCAGCGTTGTTGGGGGGACAGGGTATGGGGAGACCCAGTACTTC	CSVVGGTGYGETQYF
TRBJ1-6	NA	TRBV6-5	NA	TGTGCCAGCAGAGGCAGGGAAGCTTCACCCCTCCACTTT	CASRGREASPLHF
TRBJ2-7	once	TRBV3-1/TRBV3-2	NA	TGTGCCAGCAGCCAAGGTTCCAGGGGGGTAGGCGAGCAGTACTTC	CASSQGSRGVGEQYF
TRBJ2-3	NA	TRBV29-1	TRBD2	TGCAGCGTTGCCACAGCGGGGGCGGTTTCCCTTGTCACAGATACGCAGTATTTT	CSVATAGAVSLVTDTQYF
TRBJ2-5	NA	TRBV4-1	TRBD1	TGCGCCAGCAGCCAACTAGCCGGACAGGCCAGGGAGACCCAGTACTTC	CASSQLAGQARETQYF
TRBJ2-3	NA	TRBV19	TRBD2	TGTGCCAGTAGTGCCGGCGGACTAGCGGGGGGGCCGGGCACAGATACGCAGTATTTT	CASSAGGLAGGPGTDTQYF
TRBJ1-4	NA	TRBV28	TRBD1	TGTGCCAGCAGTTCCCTTCGGGACAGAACTAATGAAAAACTGTTTTTT	CASSSLRDRTNEKLFF
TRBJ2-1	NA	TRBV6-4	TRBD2	TGTGCCAGCAGCCCCGGGACTAGTAGCCCGGGTCGGGATGAGCAGTTCTTC	CASSPGTSSPGRDEQFF
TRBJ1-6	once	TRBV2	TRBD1	TGTGCCAGCCAGGGGGTTCCCTATAATTCACCCCTCCACTTT	CASQGVPYNSPLHF
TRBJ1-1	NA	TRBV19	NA	TGTGCCAGTTTCCCCGACAGGAACACTGAAGCTTTCTTT	CASFPDRNTEAFF
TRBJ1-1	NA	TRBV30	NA	TGTGCCTGGAGTCGGGGTCGGACTGAAGCTTTCTTT	CAWSRGRTEAFF
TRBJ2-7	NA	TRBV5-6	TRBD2	TGTGCCAGCAGCTTGCCTAGCGGGGTTAACTACGAGCAGTACTTC	CASSLPSGVNYEQYF
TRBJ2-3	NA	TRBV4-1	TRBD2	TGCGCCAGCAGCCCGGGCGGGGGACGCACAGATACGCAGTATTTT	CASSPGGGRTDTQYF
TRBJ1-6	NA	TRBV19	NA	TGTGCCAGCCAGCGACCACAGGTCGTCAATTCACCCCTCCACTTT	CASQRPQVVNSPLHF
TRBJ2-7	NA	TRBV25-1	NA	TGTGCCAGCAGTGCCCGAGGGTACGAGCAGTACTTC	CASSARGYEQYF
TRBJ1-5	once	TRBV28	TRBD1	TGTGCCAGCACCTTCCCCACCCCAGGGGGTCACAAGCCCCAGCATTTT	CASTFPTPGGHKPQHF
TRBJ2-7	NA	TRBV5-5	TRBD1	TGTGCCAGCGGAACCACAGGGGTCTCCTACGAGCAGTACTTC	CASGTTGVSYEQYF
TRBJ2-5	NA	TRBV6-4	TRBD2	TGTGCCAGCAGTACAAGTAGCGGGGGGCAAGAGACCCAGTACTTC	CASSTSSGGQETQYF